Described below is a single T cell receptor (beta chain) sequence and its context. Its antigen is undetermined. The source of the sample is a study of cytomegalovirus exposure and HLA in healthy donors. Study findings and constraints: Apart from CMV serostatus, no immune exposure information was available.

Primers: 60 Vbeta forward and 13 Jbeta reverse. Here immunoSEQ multiplex PCR was the method, and the copy in TCRdb shows in-frame clones only, minus some. The table has about 190,000 clones, around 75% seen once. The length of the CDR3 is 16 residues. From germline, CDR1 is SGHTS and CDR2 YDEGEE. Trimming at V came to 2 bases and at J to 5 bases, leaving 7 bases not matched to a gene. The receptor comes from a young woman in good health and CMV-seropositive. The chain couples TRBV5-8 to TRBJ2-2; 9 bases match TRBD2. The sample was PBMCs. The CDR3: CASSFPSGRRTGELFF. For the CDR3, the DNA is TGTGCCAGCAGCTTTCCCAGCGGGAGGCGTACCGGGGAGCTGTTTTTT.